One sample yielded the 12 T cell receptor beta chains listed below, sequenced in a study of blood T cell repertoires in COVID-19 (dated by TCRdb to 2018 to 2020). Receptor libraries were prepared by the immunoSEQ multiplex PCR assay. Entries here come from immuneACCESS through TCRdb and include only in-frame sequences with V and J called. Some clones fail to appear in such tables; in the studies checked, an unresolved V gene covers under half of the shortfall, and the cause of the remainder is unknown. The sample data list 35,000 to 55,000 clones, and about 91% of these were observed just once. The ten largest clones add up to roughly 3.9% of the sample. The source material was peripheral blood. These receptor sequences come from a human donor in a cohort sampled during active COVID-19.

The gene calls are TRBV11-2 and TRBJ2-7; D is perhaps TRBD2 (6 bases). The CDR3 has 14 amino acids. Germline V gene data show CDR1 as SGHAT and CDR2 as FQNNGV. Trimming removed 4 bases at V and 5 bases at J, with 15 bases between. The CDR3 here is CASSSHRDSNEQYF. The CDR3 DNA reads as TGTGCCAGCAGCTCACACCGGGACTCGAACGAGCAGTACTTC. The entire variable domain, with the rest obtained from reference TRBV11-2 and TRBJ2-7, is as follows: EAGVAQSPRYKIIEKRQSVAFWCNPISGHATLYWYQQILGQGPKLLIQFQNNGVVDDSQLPKDRFSAERLKGVDSTLKIQPAKLEDSAVYLCASSSHRDSNEQYFGPGTRLTVT.

The V gene is TRBV12-5, the J gene TRBJ1-1; 7 bases line up with TRBD1. This CDR3 has 12 amino acids. V lost 5 bases and J lost 4; bases outside the gene matches: 1. The V gene's germline CDR1 is LGHNT and CDR2 FRNRAP. Here the CDR3 DNA reads TGTGCTAGTGGTCGGGACAGCACTGAAGCTTTCTTT. Translation: CASGRDSTEAFF.

The chain couples TRBV5-1 to TRBJ2-5; 8 nucleotides line up with TRBD2. From germline, CDR1 is SGHRS and CDR2 YFSETQ. The length of the CDR3 is 14 residues. Trimming took 2 bases from V and 6 from J; bases not matched to a gene: 6. The CDR3 spells CASSFPAGDQTQYF. The CDR3 DNA follows: TGCGCCAGCAGCTTCCCAGCGGGGGATCAGACCCAGTACTTC.

The chain recombines TRBV2 with TRBJ2-7, with 9 bases identical to TRBD1. Germline trimming cut 5 bases from V and 5 bases from J; bases unmatched to any gene: 1. Germline values: CDR1 SNHLY, CDR2 FYNNEI. The length of the CDR3 is 12 residues. CDR3 protein: CASSRTGDEQYF. In DNA form, the CDR3 reads TGTGCCAGCAGTCGGACAGGGGACGAGCAGTACTTC. The full variable domain, in which reference TRBV2 and TRBJ2-7 provide the parts outside the CDR3, is EPEVTQTPSHQVTQMGQEVILRCVPISNHLYFYWYRQILGQKVEFLVSFYNNEISEKSEIFDDQFSVERPDGSNFTLKIRSTKLEDSAMYFCASSRTGDEQYFGPGTRLTVT.

V and J are TRBV9 and TRBJ2-4; D possibly corresponds to TRBD2 (6 bases). The CDR3 contains 14 residues. CDR1 and CDR2 from the germline V gene are SGDLS and YYNGEE. Trimming left V 2 bases short and J 7 bases short, with 13 bases between. CDR3: CASSVQGGGNIQYF. The CDR3 DNA follows: TGTGCCAGCAGCGTTCAGGGTGGGGGGAACATTCAGTACTTC.

This chain uses TRBV4-1 with TRBJ1-3; TRBD1 is a possible D gene (5 bases). V lost 4 bases and J 4 bases, leaving 11 bases between the germline ends. CDR3 size: 14 residues. Germline V gene lookup returns CDR1 MGHRA and CDR2 YSYEKL. Here the CDR3 reads CASSRGGRGNTIYF. CDR3 DNA: TGCGCCAGCAGCCGGGGGGGACGGGGAAACACCATATATTTT.

This clone was detected only once. The chain uses TRBV7-2 and TRBJ2-7; a weak D match, TRBD1 (8 bases). V lost 4 bases to trimming and J lost 3 bases, with 16 bases between them. Germline V gives CDR1 SGHTA, CDR2 FQGNSA. This CDR3 comprises 15 residues. The CDR3 spells CASSSPTGGGYEQYF. CDR3 bases: TGTGCCAGCAGCTCACCAACAGGGGGGGGCTACGAGCAGTACTTC.

The chain couples TRBV28 to TRBJ2-7; weak D call: TRBD2 (6 bases). Germline CDR1 MDHEN, CDR2 SYDVKM. Trimming cost V 6 bases and J 5 bases, with 23 bases left between them. The CDR3 length is 16 residues. CDR3 sequence: CASSLIGGRFGNEQYF. The CDR3 DNA reads as TGTGCCAGCAGCCTCATCGGAGGGAGGTTTGGCAACGAGCAGTACTTC.

This clone has a single count. This rearrangement joins TRBV6-1 to TRBJ2-7; 7 bases map to TRBD1. From germline, CDR1 is MNHNS and CDR2 SASEGT. The CDR3 length is 15 residues. The trim removed 3 bases at V and 3 bases at J, leaving 8 bases unmatched. In DNA, the CDR3 is TGTGCCAGCAGTGATCGACCCAGGGGGATCTACGAGCAGTACTTC. It codes for CASSDRPRGIYEQYF.

The sample holds a few counts of this clone. The chain carries TRBV4-2 and TRBJ2-1; TRBD2 is a possible D gene (7 bases). Trimming cost V 4 bases and J 2 bases, with 12 bases left between them. CDR1 is LGHNA, CDR2 YNFKEQ, per germline. This CDR3 has 15 residues. The CDR3 protein is CASSPGEGAYNEQFF. CDR3 sequence (DNA): TGTGCCAGCAGCCCCGGGGAGGGGGCCTACAATGAGCAGTTCTTC.

The chain is built from TRBV24-1 and TRBJ2-1; 15 positions agree with TRBD2. CDR1 and CDR2 from the germline V gene are KGHDR and SFDVKD. The J segment lost 0 bases and the V segment lost 5 bases, leaving 1 base of the junction unmatched. This CDR3 comprises 17 residues. Written as DNA, the CDR3 is TGTGCCACCAGTGGGACTAGCGGGGGGGCCTCCTACAATGAGCAGTTCTTC. This codes for CATSGTSGGASYNEQFF.

To note about this clone: The CDR3 does not end in the conserved phenylalanine or tryptophan, so this is likely a read error. The chain uses TRBV6-6 and TRBJ1-2; weak D call: TRBD1 (6 bases). The V and J ends lost 8 bases and 4 bases respectively, with 17 bases between them. CDR1 is MNHNY and CDR2 is SVGAGI in the germline V gene (reference sequence). This CDR3 has 14 amino acids. The CDR3 DNA reads as TGTGCCAGCCTCGGGGGGCACTCCGTCTATGGCTACACCCTC. This translates into CASLGGHSVYGYTL.